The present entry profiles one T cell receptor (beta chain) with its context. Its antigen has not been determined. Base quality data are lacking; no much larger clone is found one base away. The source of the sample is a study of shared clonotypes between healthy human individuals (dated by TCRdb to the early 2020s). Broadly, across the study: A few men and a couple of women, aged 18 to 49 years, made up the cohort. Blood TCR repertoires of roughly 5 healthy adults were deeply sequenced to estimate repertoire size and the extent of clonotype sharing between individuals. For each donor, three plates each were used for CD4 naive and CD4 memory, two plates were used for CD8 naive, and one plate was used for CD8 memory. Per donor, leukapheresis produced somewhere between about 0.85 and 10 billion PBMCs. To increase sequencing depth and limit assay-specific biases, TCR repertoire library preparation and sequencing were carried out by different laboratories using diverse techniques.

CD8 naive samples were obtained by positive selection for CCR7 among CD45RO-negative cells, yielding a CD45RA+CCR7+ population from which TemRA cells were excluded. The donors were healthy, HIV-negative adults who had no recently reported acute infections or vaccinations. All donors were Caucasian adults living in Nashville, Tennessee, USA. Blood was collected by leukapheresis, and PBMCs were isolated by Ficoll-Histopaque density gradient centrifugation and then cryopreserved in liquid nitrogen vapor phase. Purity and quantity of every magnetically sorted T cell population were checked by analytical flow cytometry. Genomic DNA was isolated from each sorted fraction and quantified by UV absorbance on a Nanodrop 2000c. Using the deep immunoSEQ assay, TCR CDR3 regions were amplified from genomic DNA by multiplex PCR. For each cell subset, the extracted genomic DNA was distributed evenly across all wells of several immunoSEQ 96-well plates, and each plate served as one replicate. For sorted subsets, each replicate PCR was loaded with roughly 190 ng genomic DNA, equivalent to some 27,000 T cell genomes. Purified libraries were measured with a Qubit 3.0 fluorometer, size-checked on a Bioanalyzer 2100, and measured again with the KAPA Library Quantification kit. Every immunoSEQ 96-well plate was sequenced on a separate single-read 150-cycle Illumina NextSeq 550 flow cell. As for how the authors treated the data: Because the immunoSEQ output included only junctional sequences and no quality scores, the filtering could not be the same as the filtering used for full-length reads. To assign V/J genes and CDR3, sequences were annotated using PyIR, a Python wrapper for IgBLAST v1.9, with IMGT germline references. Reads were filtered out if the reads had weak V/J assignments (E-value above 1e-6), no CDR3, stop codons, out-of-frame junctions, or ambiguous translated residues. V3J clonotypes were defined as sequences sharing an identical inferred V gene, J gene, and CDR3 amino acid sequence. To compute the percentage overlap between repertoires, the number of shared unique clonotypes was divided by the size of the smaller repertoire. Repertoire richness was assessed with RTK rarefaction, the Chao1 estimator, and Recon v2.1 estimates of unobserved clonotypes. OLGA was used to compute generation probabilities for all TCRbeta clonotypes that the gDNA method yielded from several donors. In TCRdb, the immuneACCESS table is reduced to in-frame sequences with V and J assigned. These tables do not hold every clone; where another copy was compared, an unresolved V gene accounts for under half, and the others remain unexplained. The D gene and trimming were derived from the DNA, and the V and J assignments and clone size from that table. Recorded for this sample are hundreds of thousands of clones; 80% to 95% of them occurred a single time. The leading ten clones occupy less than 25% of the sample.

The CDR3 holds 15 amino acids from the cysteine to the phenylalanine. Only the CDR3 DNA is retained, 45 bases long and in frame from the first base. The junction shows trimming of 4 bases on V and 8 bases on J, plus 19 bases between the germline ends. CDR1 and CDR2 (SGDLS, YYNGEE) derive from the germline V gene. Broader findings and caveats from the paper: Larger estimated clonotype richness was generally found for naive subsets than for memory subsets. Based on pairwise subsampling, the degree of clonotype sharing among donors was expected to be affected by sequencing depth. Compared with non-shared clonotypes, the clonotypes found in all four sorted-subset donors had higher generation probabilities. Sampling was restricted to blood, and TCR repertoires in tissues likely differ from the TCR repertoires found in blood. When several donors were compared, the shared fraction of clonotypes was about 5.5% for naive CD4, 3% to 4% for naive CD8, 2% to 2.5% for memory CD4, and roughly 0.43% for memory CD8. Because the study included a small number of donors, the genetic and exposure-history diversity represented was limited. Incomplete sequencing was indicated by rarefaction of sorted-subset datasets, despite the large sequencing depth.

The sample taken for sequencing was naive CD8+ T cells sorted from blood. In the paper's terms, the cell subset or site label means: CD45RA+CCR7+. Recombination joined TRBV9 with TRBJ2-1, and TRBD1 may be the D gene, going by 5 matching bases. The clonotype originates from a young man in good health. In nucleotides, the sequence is TGTGCCAGCAGCAGGTTTCAGGGTTTGACGGATGAGCAGTTCTTC. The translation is CASSRFQGLTDEQFF.